This T cell receptor (beta chain) was captured in a study of shared clonotypes between healthy human individuals. Per the authors' pipeline: ImmunoSEQ supplied junction-only sequences lacking quality scores, so filtering was different. Clones were sequenced by immunoSEQ multiplex PCR, and TCRdb holds only the in-frame ones, with some missing. Clonal size and the V and J genes are those of that table, whereas D and trimming came from the DNA. Among about 710,000 clones listed, roughly 72% were seen once. The CDR3 consists of 14 residues. V was pared by 6 bases and J by 4 bases, with 7 bases of the junction left unmatched. Germline V gene data show CDR1 as MGHDK and CDR2 as SYGVNS.

This clonotype was sampled from a woman aged 25 to 45 in good health. This chain joins TRBV25-1 and TRBJ2-5; 8 bases are a match to TRBD2. Sequenced material: memory CD4+ T cells sorted from blood. Subset in this sample: CD45RA-negative fraction. The CDR3 sequence is CASSSDGGGETQYF. Here the CDR3 DNA reads TGTGCCAGCAGCTCTGACGGGGGGGGAGAGACCCAGTACTTC.